Presented here are 27 T cell receptor beta chains from one specimen sequenced in a study of cytomegalovirus exposure and HLA in healthy donors. The PCR made use of 60 Vbeta and 13 Jbeta primers. Measured with immunoSEQ multiplex PCR; TCRdb has only the in-frame clones, and not every one. This sample has 66,000 or so clones, with roughly 90% found just once. The specimen was PBMCs. The receptors originated from a man under 40 in good health and CMV-seropositive.

The chain has TRBV11-2 and TRBJ2-2; tentatively, D is TRBD2 (5 bases). Trimming pared 4 bases from V and 1 base from J, leaving 13 bases between. The CDR3 is made up of 16 amino acids. Germline assignment: CDR1 SGHAT and CDR2 FQNNGV. CDR3 residues: CASSSPEVGNTGELFF. The CDR3 DNA sequence: TGTGCCAGCAGCTCCCCGGAGGTAGGGAACACCGGGGAGCTGTTTTTT.

The chain recombines TRBV6-5 with TRBJ2-1, with D possibly TRBD2 on 6 matching bases. V was trimmed by 0 bases and J by 9 bases, leaving 12 bases between them. The CDR3 extends over 14 amino acids. From germline, CDR1 is MNHEY and CDR2 SVGAGI. In nucleotides, the CDR3 is TGTGCCAGCAGTTACTCGGGGGGTGGCCGTGAGCAGTTCTTC. Residues: CASSYSGGGREQFF.

The chain has TRBV14 and TRBJ2-7, with TRBD2 identical over 7 bases. The germline V gene encodes CDR1 SGHDN and CDR2 FVKESK. The CDR3 sequence is 11 residues long. J was trimmed by 10 bases and V by 3 bases; bases with no gene match: 3. The CDR3 DNA reads as TGTGCCAGCAGCCAGGGGGGGGTTCAGTACTTC. As protein: CASSQGGVQYF.

This chain uses TRBV6-5 with TRBJ1-1, with 8 bases that match TRBD1. Germline V gene data show CDR1 as MNHEY and CDR2 as SVGAGI. V lost 2 bases to trimming and J lost 0 bases; unmatched junction nucleotides: 5. This CDR3 has 16 amino acids. CDR3 DNA sequence: TGTGCCAGCAGTTACCAGGGGGCGAGCCTGAACACTGAAGCTTTCTTT. It translates to CASSYQGASLNTEAFF.

This clone was seen a handful of times. The chain carries TRBV6-5 and TRBJ2-7; 8 nucleotides match TRBD1. Germline assignment: CDR1 MNHEY and CDR2 SVGAGI. The CDR3 length is 14 residues. The junction had 9 bases not matched to a gene; V was cut back by 7 bases and J by 4 bases. As DNA, the CDR3 is TGTGCCAGCACGGACAGGGCAACCCGTTACGAGCAGTACTTC. Translated, it gives CASTDRATRYEQYF.

The rearrangement joins TRBV7-9 to TRBJ2-7, with D possibly matching TRBD1 (5 bases). The V end was cut by 4 bases, the J end by 0 bases, with 7 bases between. This CDR3 is built from 13 residues. CDR1 SEHNR and CDR2 FQNEAQ come from the germline V gene (reference sequence). The CDR3 here is CASSSTVSYEQYF. For the CDR3, the DNA is TGTGCCAGCAGCTCGACAGTCTCCTACGAGCAGTACTTC.

The chain has TRBV6-1 and TRBJ1-4, with 9 bases that match TRBD1. The ends lost 2 bases at V and 6 bases at J; junction bases unmatched: 4. This CDR3 has 15 amino acids. The V gene's germline CDR1 is MNHNS and CDR2 SASEGT. The CDR3 loop is CASSEWDRADEKLFF. The CDR3 nucleotides are TGTGCCAGCAGTGAATGGGACAGGGCGGATGAAAAACTGTTTTTT.

The CDR3 loop reads CASSFYGSGRGQETQYF. Here the CDR3 DNA reads TGTGCCAGCAGCTTTTACGGCAGCGGGAGGGGTCAAGAGACCCAGTACTTC. The chain has TRBV7-9 and TRBJ2-5; TRBD2 agrees at 10 bases. J was trimmed by 2 bases and V by 3 bases; bases with no gene match: 9. Germline V gene lookup returns CDR1 SEHNR and CDR2 FQNEAQ (reference sequence). The CDR3 sequence is 17 residues long.

This clone has only a few counts. This chain connects TRBV5-5 to TRBJ2-5, with 10 bases identical to TRBD2. The ends lost 2 bases at V and 1 base at J; junction bases unmatched: 2. The CDR3 has 15 amino acids. The V gene's germline CDR1 is SGHKS and CDR2 YYEKEE (reference sequence). The CDR3 loop is CASSLAGGTQETQYF. The CDR3 region has the DNA TGTGCCAGCAGCTTAGCGGGAGGGACCCAAGAGACCCAGTACTTC. The complete variable domain, with remaining parts taken from reference TRBV5-5 and TRBJ2-5, reads DAGVTQSPTHLIKTRGQQVTLRCSPISGHKSVSWYQQVLGQGPQFIFQYYEKEERGRGNFPDRFSARQFPNYSSELNVNALLLGDSALYLCASSLAGGTQETQYFGPGTRLLVL.

V gene TRBV6-1 combines with J gene TRBJ2-7, with TRBD2 identical over 7 bases. CDR3 size: 13 residues. V lost 8 bases to trimming and J lost 7 bases; unmatched junction nucleotides: 11. The germline gives CDR1 MNHNS, CDR2 SASEGT. The CDR3 loop reads CASGGTRGGEQYF. The CDR3 coding sequence is TGTGCCAGCGGAGGGACGAGGGGAGGGGAGCAGTACTTC.

The V call is TRBV9, the J call TRBJ2-6, with 7 nucleotides matching TRBD1. The CDR3 covers 19 residues. Germline V CDR1 and CDR2: SGDLS, YYNGEE. The ends lost 4 bases at V and 1 base at J; junction bases unmatched: 14. The CDR3 region is CASSTYPGQSTSGANVLTF. The CDR3 DNA sequence: TGTGCCAGCAGCACCTACCCGGGACAGTCAACGTCTGGGGCCAACGTCCTGACTTTC.

The chain carries TRBV6-6 and TRBJ1-5; D gene ambiguous. The germline V gene has CDR1 MNHNY and CDR2 SVGAGI (reference sequence). This CDR3 comprises 14 residues. V dropped 1 base and J dropped 3 bases, with 7 bases sitting between them. The CDR3 loop reads CASSYLAFNQPQHF. The CDR3, as DNA: TGTGCCAGCAGTTACTTAGCCTTCAATCAGCCCCAGCATTTT.

The V and J genes are TRBV5-1 and TRBJ2-5; possibly TRBD2 for D (6 bases). V dropped 0 bases and J dropped 2 bases, with 11 bases sitting between them. This CDR3 spans 15 amino acids. Germline CDR1 and CDR2: SGHRS and YFSETQ. For the CDR3, the DNA is TGCGCCAGCAGCTTGGGTCCTGCGGGGCAAGAGACCCAGTACTTC. Translation: CASSLGPAGQETQYF.

The J gene is TRBJ2-1, the V gene TRBV7-3; 11 nucleotides align to TRBD2. Germline loops: CDR1 SGHTA, CDR2 FQGTGA. The CDR3 length is 16 residues. J was trimmed by 9 bases and V by 2 bases; bases with no gene match: 9. The CDR3 DNA reads TGTGCCAGCAGCTTAGGACTAGCGGGTTCGGGGAGTGAGCAGTTCTTC. Encoded protein: CASSLGLAGSGSEQFF.

The J gene is TRBJ1-2, the V gene TRBV5-4; D is undetermined. In germline, CDR1 is SGHNT, CDR2 YYREEE (reference sequence). V was clipped by 0 bases and J by 7 bases, with 13 bases between them. CDR3 size: 14 residues. In DNA, the CDR3 is TGTGCCAGCAGCTTGGAACGGAAACCGGGTGGCTACACCTTC. Translation gives CASSLERKPGGYTF.

This clone was observed a handful of times. V usage is TRBV4-1 and J usage is TRBJ2-1, with D possibly matching TRBD1 (5 bases). Germline V gene sequence: CDR1 MGHRA, CDR2 YSYEKL. V gave up 0 bases and J gave up 5 bases, with 14 bases separating them. The CDR3 length is 16 residues. CDR3 coding DNA: TGCGCCAGCAGCCAAGACGGTTCAGGGCTAAACAATGAGCAGTTCTTC. Translating it yields CASSQDGSGLNNEQFF.

This rearrangement joins TRBV6-5 to TRBJ2-7; TRBD1 is a possible D gene (6 bases). Germline V gene lookup returns CDR1 MNHEY and CDR2 SVGAGI. V lost 6 bases to trimming and J lost 0 bases, with 15 bases between them. The CDR3 length is 15 residues. The CDR3: CASSRQAINSYEQYF. The CDR3 nucleotides read TGTGCCAGCAGCCGACAGGCAATAAACTCCTACGAGCAGTACTTC.

This clone showed up just a few times. The V call is TRBV7-2, the J call TRBJ2-1, with D possibly matching TRBD2 (5 bases). V gave up 1 base and J gave up 5 bases, with 15 bases separating them. Germline values: CDR1 SGHTA, CDR2 FQGNSA. This CDR3 region has 16 residues. In nucleotides, the CDR3 is TGTGCCAGCAGCTTAGTTCTCCTAGCCACACACAATGAGCAGTTCTTC. Amino acids: CASSLVLLATHNEQFF.

The V and J genes are TRBV15 and TRBJ2-7; D is ambiguous. This CDR3 is 14 amino acids long. The V and J ends lost 5 bases and 1 base respectively, with 12 bases between them. Germline V gene data show CDR1 as LNHNV and CDR2 as YYDKDF (reference sequence). The CDR3 DNA follows: TGTGCCACCAGCGTCATGCGCGCATCCTACGAGCAGTACTTC. This gives the protein CATSVMRASYEQYF.

V usage is TRBV12-5 and J usage is TRBJ2-7; the D gene is possibly TRBD2 (5 bases). The germline V gene has CDR1 LGHNT and CDR2 FRNRAP. Trimming shortened V by 6 bases and J by 2 bases, and 11 bases separated the two germline ends. This CDR3 comprises 13 residues. CDR3 bases: TGTGCTAGTGGGCTCGGGATTACCTACGAGCAGTACTTC. It codes for CASGLGITYEQYF.

The chain employs TRBV5-6 and TRBJ2-1; TRBD2 aligns across 7 bases. The CDR3 sequence is 12 residues long. Germline V lookup: CDR1 SGHDT, CDR2 YYEEEE. The V segment lost 4 bases and the J segment 10 bases; nucleotides outside the gene matches: 5. CDR3: CASSRAGREQFF. In DNA, the CDR3 is TGTGCCAGCAGCAGAGCGGGAAGGGAGCAGTTCTTC.

The J gene is TRBJ2-7, the V gene TRBV28; the match to TRBD2 covers 7 bases. V lost 6 bases to trimming and J lost 5 bases; unmatched junction nucleotides: 4. In germline, CDR1 is MDHEN, CDR2 SYDVKM. The CDR3 length is 12 residues. CDR3 coding DNA: TGTGCCAGCAGAAGGGAGGGCGACGAGCAGTACTTC. Translated: CASRREGDEQYF.

Worth noting for this clone: The junction departs from the called germline gene at one end, perhaps through a read error. Other nucleotide sequences in the sample specify the same CDR3. The chain joins TRBV5-4 to TRBJ1-6; D not resolved. The CDR3 consists of 14 residues. The germline V gene encodes CDR1 SGHNT and CDR2 YYREEE (reference sequence). This CDR3 is CASSFQAYNSPLHF. CDR3 coding DNA: TGTGCCAGTAGCTTTCAGGCGTATAATTCACCCCTCCACTTT.

Only a few counts were recorded for this clone. The chain uses TRBV28 and TRBJ1-1; 8 bases agree with TRBD1. V was pared by 2 bases and J by 5 bases, with 4 bases of the junction left unmatched. The CDR3 is 14 residues long. Germline V CDR1 and CDR2: MDHEN, SYDVKM. This chain's CDR3 is CASSLQGARTEAFF. In nucleotides, the CDR3 is TGTGCCAGCAGTTTACAGGGGGCACGGACTGAAGCTTTCTTT. The variable domain in full, with the rest retrieved from reference TRBV28 and TRBJ1-1, is DVKVTQSSRYLVKRTGEKVFLECVQDMDHENMFWYRQDPGLGLRLIYFSYDVKMKEKGDIPEGYSVSREKKERFSLILESASTNQTSMYLCASSLQGARTEAFFGQGTRLTVV.

The J gene is TRBJ2-5, the V gene TRBV11-2; no definite D call. With the DNA end fitting TRBJ2-7 better, the J assignment may be wrong. Germline values: CDR1 SGHAT, CDR2 FQNNGV. This CDR3 has 12 amino acids. In nucleotides, the CDR3 is TGTGCCAGCAGCTCGCCGTCCTACGAGCAGTACTTC. Protein sequence: CASSSPSYEQYF.

V usage is TRBV6-5 and J usage is TRBJ2-1; the D is unclear. Trimming took 4 bases from V and 0 from J, leaving 10 bases between them. Germline V gene lookup returns CDR1 MNHEY and CDR2 SVGAGI. This CDR3 comprises 15 residues. The CDR3, as DNA: TGTGCCAGCAGTTCCGGGTCCCCCTCCTACAATGAGCAGTTCTTC. Its protein is CASSSGSPSYNEQFF.

Only a few counts were recorded for this clone. The chain couples TRBV11-2 to TRBJ1-1, with a tentative D call TRBD1 (6 bases). Germline V gene sequence: CDR1 SGHAT, CDR2 FQNNGV. CDR3 size: 12 residues. The V and J ends lost 5 bases and 4 bases respectively, with 8 bases between them. The CDR3 loop reads CASSRTVTEAFF. The CDR3 DNA reads TGTGCCAGCAGCAGGACAGTCACTGAAGCTTTCTTT. Using reference TRBV11-2 and TRBJ1-1 for the parts outside the CDR3, the full variable domain is EAGVAQSPRYKIIEKRQSVAFWCNPISGHATLYWYQQILGQGPKLLIQFQNNGVVDDSQLPKDRFSAERLKGVDSTLKIQPAKLEDSAVYLCASSRTVTEAFFGQGTRLTVV.